This T cell receptor (beta chain) was profiled in a study of cytomegalovirus exposure and HLA in healthy donors. V shed 4 bases and J 1 base; nucleotides not matched to a gene: 3. This CDR3 region has 15 residues. The V gene's germline CDR1 is SGHNT and CDR2 YYREEE (reference sequence). A note on this clone: What it binds is unknown. Other DNA sequences in the same sample also yield this CDR3.

Points from the study as a whole: In a later analysis, common viral pathogens appeared linked to several of the most significant clusters.

With 60 Vbeta and 13 Jbeta primers, the PCR was carried out. Some clones are missing from TCRdb's copy, which holds only in-frame ones; the method was immunoSEQ multiplex PCR. The sample has over 70,000 clones, roughly 80% seen once. The rearrangement uses TRBV5-4 and TRBJ2-1, with 9 bases matching TRBD2. Sequenced input: PBMCs. The source is a male donor in good health and CMV-seronegative. In DNA, the CDR3 is TGTGCCAGCAGCCGCACTAGCGGGTCCTACAATGAGCAGTTCTTC. This codes for CASSRTSGSYNEQFF.